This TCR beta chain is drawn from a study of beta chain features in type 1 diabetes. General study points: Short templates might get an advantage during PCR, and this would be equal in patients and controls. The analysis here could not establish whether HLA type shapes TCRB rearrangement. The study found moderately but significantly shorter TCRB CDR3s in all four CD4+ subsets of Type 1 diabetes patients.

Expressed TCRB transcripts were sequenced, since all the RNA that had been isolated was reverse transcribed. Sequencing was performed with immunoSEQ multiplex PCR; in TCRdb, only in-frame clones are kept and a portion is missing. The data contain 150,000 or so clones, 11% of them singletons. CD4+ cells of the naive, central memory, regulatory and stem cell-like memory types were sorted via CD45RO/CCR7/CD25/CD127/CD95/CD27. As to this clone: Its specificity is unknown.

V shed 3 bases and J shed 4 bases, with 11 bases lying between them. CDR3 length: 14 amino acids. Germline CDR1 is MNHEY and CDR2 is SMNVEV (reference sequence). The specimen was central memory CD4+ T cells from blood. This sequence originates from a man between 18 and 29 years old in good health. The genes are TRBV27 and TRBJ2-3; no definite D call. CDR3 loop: CASSLRKVPDTQYF. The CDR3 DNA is TGTGCCAGCAGTTTGCGTAAGGTCCCAGATACGCAGTATTTT.